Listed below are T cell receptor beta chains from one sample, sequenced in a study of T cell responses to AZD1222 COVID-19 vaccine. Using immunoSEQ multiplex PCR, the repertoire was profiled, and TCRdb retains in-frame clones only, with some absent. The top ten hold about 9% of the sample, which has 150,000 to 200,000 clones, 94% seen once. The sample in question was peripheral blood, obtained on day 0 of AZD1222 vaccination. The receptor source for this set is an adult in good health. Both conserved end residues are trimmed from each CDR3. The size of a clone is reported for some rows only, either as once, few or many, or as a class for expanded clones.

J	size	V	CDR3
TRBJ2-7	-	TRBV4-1	ASSPLQGPVTYEQY
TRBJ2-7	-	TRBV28	ASGTGDYEQY
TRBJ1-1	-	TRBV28	ASKEVGTTNTEAF
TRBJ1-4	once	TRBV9	ASSVGGGRYEKLF
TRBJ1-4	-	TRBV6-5	ASSYSIRVREKLF
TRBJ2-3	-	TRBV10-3	AISESKGWTDTQY
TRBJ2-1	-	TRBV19	ASSIGRGHYNEQF
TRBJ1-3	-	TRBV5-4	ASSTAPSGNTIY
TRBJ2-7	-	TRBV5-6	ASSLPTPRGYEQY
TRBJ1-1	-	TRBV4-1	ASSPGYTEAF
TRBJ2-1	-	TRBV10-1	ASSRGVGNEQF
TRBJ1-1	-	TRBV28	AIDGLANTEAF
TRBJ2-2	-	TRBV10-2	ASLYRGNTGELF
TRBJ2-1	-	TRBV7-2	ASSSGSSSYNEQF
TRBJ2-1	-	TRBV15	ATSRDQSPLNEQF
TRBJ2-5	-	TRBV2	ASSGAAFQETQY
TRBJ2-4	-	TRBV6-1	ASSDSTGKNIQY
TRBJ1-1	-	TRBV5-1	ASSLRGQGAKGTEAF
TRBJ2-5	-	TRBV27	ASQPSGRAQETQY
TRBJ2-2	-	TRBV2	ASSASRTSGSGTGELF
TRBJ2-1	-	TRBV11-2	ASSPPWGEQF
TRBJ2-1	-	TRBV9	ASSVGLAGRQGGFNEQF
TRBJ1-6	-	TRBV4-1	ASSLSGTAYNSPLH
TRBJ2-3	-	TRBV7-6	ASSWGGGEVFRDTQY
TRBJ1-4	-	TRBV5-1	ASSRGQGNEKLF
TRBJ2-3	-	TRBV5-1	ASSSRTSGSTDTQY
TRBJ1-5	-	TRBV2	ASSGQAYQPQH
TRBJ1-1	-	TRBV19	ASSIDHSLNTEAF
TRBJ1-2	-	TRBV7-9	ASSGTGGGYGYT
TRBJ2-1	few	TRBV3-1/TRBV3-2	ASSQDSGLAVLSYNEQF
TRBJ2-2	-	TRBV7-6	ASSLGREGTGELF
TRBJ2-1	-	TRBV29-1	SVDGTIKGEQF
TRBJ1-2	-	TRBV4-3	ASSQDVQTGSYGYT
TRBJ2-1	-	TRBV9	ASSVVPRASGSNEQF
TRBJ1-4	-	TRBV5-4	ATAIGLLNEKLF
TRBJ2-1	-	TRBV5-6	ASTAGTSSYNEQF
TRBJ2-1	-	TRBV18	ASSGTSRNEQF
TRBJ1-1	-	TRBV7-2	ASSSFVGTEAF
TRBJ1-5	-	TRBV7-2	ASSLVDGGNQPQH
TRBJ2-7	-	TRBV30	AWTLPDIRSSYEQY
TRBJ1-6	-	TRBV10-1	ASSDRWNSPLH
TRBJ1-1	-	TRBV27	ASSSRENTEAF
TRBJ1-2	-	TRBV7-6	ASSPGTSRSGYT
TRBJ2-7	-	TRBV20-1	SASRLARFSEQY
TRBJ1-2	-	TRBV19	ASSISGLLWGYT
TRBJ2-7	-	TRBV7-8	ASSLSDRMYEQY
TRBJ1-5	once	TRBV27	ASSLRGGQPQH
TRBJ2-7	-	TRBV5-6	ASSLAGGSYEQY
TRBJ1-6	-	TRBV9	ASSPGTGGLSSPLH
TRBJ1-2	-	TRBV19	ATEEGRYGYT